A single sample is the source of the 31 T cell receptor beta chains below, sequenced in a study of CD8+ T cells in alopecia areata. Once RNA had been extracted, it was reverse transcribed into cDNA to act as the sequencing template. This table comes from immunoSEQ multiplex PCR, and its TCRdb copy is limited to in-frame clones, with some not included. The sample holds around 97,000 clones, 85% to 90% seen once. Regarding treatment: oral pan-JAK inhibitor, 5-10 mg twice daily. The source was CD8+ T cells sorted from blood, collected at approximately week 30, from a patient treated with tofacitinib. The receptors stem from a human donor with alopecia areata.

This clone was counted once. The rearrangement links TRBV28 to TRBJ1-1; 8 nucleotides line up with TRBD1. Germline-derived CDR1 and CDR2 are MDHEN and SYDVKM. This CDR3 has 16 residues. V was pared by 4 bases and J by 0 bases, with 7 bases of the junction left unmatched. The CDR3 reads CASSSPDRGMNTEAFF. In nucleotides, the CDR3 is TGTGCCAGCAGTTCCCCTGACAGGGGAATGAACACTGAAGCTTTCTTT.

This clone was observed once. This sample also contains other DNA sequences that code for the same CDR3. The V and J genes are TRBV29-1 and TRBJ2-7; 9 nucleotides align to TRBD1. This CDR3 comprises 14 residues. V shed 1 base and J 2 bases; nucleotides not matched to a gene: 3. CDR1 SQVTM and CDR2 ANQGSEA come from the germline V gene. The CDR3 DNA follows: TGCAGCGTTGAAGTTGGGACAGGGACCTACGAGCAGTACTTC. Protein: CSVEVGTGTYEQYF.

This clone came up once. This rearrangement joins TRBV7-3 to TRBJ2-7; D not certain. Between the trimmed V and J ends, which lost 5 bases and 0 bases, there was a span of 14 bases. The CDR3 spans 15 residues. CDR1 and CDR2 (germline): SGHTA, FQGTGA. DNA for the CDR3: TGTGCCAGCAGCCTCCTTAAACGGAGCTCCTACGAGCAGTACTTC. The encoded protein is CASSLLKRSSYEQYF.

CDR3 sequence reads: CASSLDGSNPYNEQFF. The CDR3, as DNA: TGTGCCAGCAGCTTAGACGGGAGCAATCCCTACAATGAGCAGTTCTTC. The gene calls are TRBV7-6 and TRBJ2-1, with a possible D match to TRBD2 (6 bases). The CDR3 is 16 amino acids. V gave up 1 base and J gave up 2 bases, with 12 bases separating them. Per the germline V gene, CDR1 is SGHVS and CDR2 is FNYEAQ. The full variable domain, in which reference TRBV7-6 and TRBJ2-1 provide the parts outside the CDR3, is GAGVSQSPRYKVTKRGQDVALRCDPISGHVSLYWYRQALGQGPEFLTYFNYEAQQDKSGLPNDRFSAERPEGSISTLTIQRTEQRDSAMYRCASSLDGSNPYNEQFFGPGTRLTVL.

The CDR3, as DNA: TGCGCCAGCAGCCAGCTCGTGGGGGGCCTGAATACGCAGTATTTT. Encoded protein: CASSQLVGGLNTQYF. This chain links TRBV4-1 with TRBJ2-3; D may correspond to TRBD1 or TRBD2 (6 bases each). This CDR3 spans 15 amino acids. V shed 3 bases and J shed 7 bases, with 17 bases lying between them. Germline V gene lookup returns CDR1 MGHRA and CDR2 YSYEKL.

This chain uses TRBV5-6 with TRBJ2-3, with 10 bases matching TRBD2. CDR3 length: 19 residues. V shed 3 bases and J 3 bases; nucleotides not matched to a gene: 16. Germline V gene sequence: CDR1 SGHDT, CDR2 YYEEEE. The chain's CDR3 is CASSYGLAETTGTTDTQYF. In DNA form, the CDR3 reads TGTGCCAGCAGCTATGGACTAGCGGAAACCACAGGTACTACAGATACGCAGTATTTT.

This chain joins TRBV6-6 and TRBJ2-2, with TRBD1 identical over 12 bases. The V gene's germline CDR1 is MNHNY and CDR2 SVGAGI (reference sequence). V gave up 2 bases and J gave up 5 bases; unmatched junction bases: 3. The CDR3 runs to 16 residues. The CDR3 nucleotides are TGTGCCAGCAGTTACGGGACAGGGGGCGGAACCGGGGAGCTGTTTTTT. Its protein product is CASSYGTGGGTGELFF.

The V call is TRBV4-1, the J call TRBJ2-3; 10 nucleotides match TRBD2. CDR1 is MGHRA and CDR2 is YSYEKL in the germline V gene. The CDR3 has 16 amino acids. V lost 2 bases to trimming and J lost 4 bases; unmatched junction nucleotides: 6. In nucleotides, the CDR3 is TGCGCCAGCAGCCAATTAAATAGCGGGGGGCCAGATACGCAGTATTTT. This codes for CASSQLNSGGPDTQYF.

The chain joins TRBV10-3 to TRBJ2-1, with D possibly being TRBD2 (5 bases). With 8 bases removed from V and 2 bases from J, the gap between germline ends came to 25 bases. Germline V gene sequence: CDR1 ENHRY, CDR2 SYGVKD. This CDR3 has 18 amino acids. The CDR3 nucleotides read TGTGCCATCGCTTTAGGAAGCGGCGCCCCTCCGGCCTACAATGAGCAGTTCTTC. Protein: CAIALGSGAPPAYNEQFF.

J is TRBJ2-7 and V is TRBV5-4, with 7 bases aligning to TRBD1. CDR3 length: 13 residues. Germline V gives CDR1 SGHNT, CDR2 YYREEE (reference sequence). The ends lost 2 bases at V and 2 bases at J; junction bases unmatched: 1. The CDR3 spells CASSFGTAYEQYF. The CDR3 nucleotides are TGTGCCAGCAGCTTTGGGACAGCCTACGAGCAGTACTTC. Variable domain in full (rest from reference TRBV5-4 and TRBJ2-7): ETGVTQSPTHLIKTRGQQVTLRCSSQSGHNTVSWYQQALGQGPQFIFQYYREEENGRGNFPPRFSGLQFPNYSSELNVNALELDDSALYLCASSFGTAYEQYFGPGTRLTVT.

This rearrangement joins TRBV4-1 to TRBJ2-3; unclear D gene. V dropped 1 base and J dropped 4 bases, with 15 bases sitting between them. From germline, CDR1 is MGHRA and CDR2 YSYEKL. This CDR3 contains 16 residues. The CDR3: CASSQATNAPPDTQYF. CDR3 in DNA: TGCGCCAGCAGCCAAGCTACCAATGCCCCCCCAGATACGCAGTATTTT.

In its sample, this clone was seen a few times. The chain uses TRBV5-1 and TRBJ2-7; D perhaps matches TRBD1 (6 bases). V was trimmed by 0 bases and J by 0 bases, leaving 10 bases between them. The CDR3 covers 15 residues. Germline CDR1 reads SGHRS; CDR2 reads YFSETQ. In DNA, the CDR3 is TGCGCCAGCAGCTTGGGGGTCAGGGGCTCCTACGAGCAGTACTTC. Translated, it gives CASSLGVRGSYEQYF.

The gene calls are TRBV27 and TRBJ2-3; 8 positions agree with TRBD2. This CDR3 has 15 residues. Germline assignment: CDR1 MNHEY and CDR2 SMNVEV (reference sequence). The ends lost 3 bases at V and 5 bases at J; junction bases unmatched: 7. The CDR3 DNA follows: TGTGCCAGCAGTTTGGACGGGAGGGCCGGAGATACGCAGTATTTT. Protein: CASSLDGRAGDTQYF.

CDR3 loop: CASSLGSTRITDTQYF. In DNA form, the CDR3 reads TGTGCCAGCAGCTTAGGCTCGACTAGGATAACAGATACGCAGTATTTT. The gene calls are TRBV11-2 and TRBJ2-3; a weak D match, TRBD2 (6 bases). V lost 1 base, J lost 3 bases, and 14 bases lay in between. The CDR3 covers 16 residues. Germline V CDR1 and CDR2: SGHAT, FQNNGV.

This clone showed up just once. The rearrangement uses TRBV6-5 and TRBJ2-7; possible D gene TRBD2, 5 bases. Trimming took off 6 bases at V and 7 bases at J, with 16 bases between the two ends. Germline V gene sequence: CDR1 MNHEY, CDR2 SVGAGI. The CDR3 runs 13 residues. The CDR3 here is CASSPPSPGEQYF. CDR3 bases: TGTGCCAGCAGCCCACCCTCCCCGGGAGAGCAGTACTTC.

CDR3 bases: TGTGCCAGCAGTTACGACAGGAACAATGAGCAGTTCTTC. Its protein is CASSYDRNNEQFF. V gene TRBV27 combines with J gene TRBJ2-1, with D possibly being TRBD1 (6 bases). The V end was cut by 4 bases, the J end by 5 bases, with 9 bases between. Germline loops: CDR1 MNHEY, CDR2 SMNVEV (reference sequence). This CDR3 contains 13 residues.

This clone has more than one count but fewer than ten. The rearrangement joins TRBV4-2 to TRBJ2-5; 11 bases match TRBD1. The J call may not be correct, given that the DNA end is closer to TRBJ2-7. The germline CDR1 and CDR2 sequences are LGHNA and YNFKEQ. The CDR3 is made up of 16 amino acids. The CDR3 region has the DNA TGTGCCAGCAGCCAAGAAGGCGGGGACAGGGGGTACGAGCAGTACTTC. It specifies CASSQEGGDRGYEQYF.

The CDR3 sequence: CASSPTTGGDSEAFF. CDR3 coding DNA: TGTGCCAGCAGCCCAACGACAGGGGGTGATTCTGAAGCTTTCTTT. J is TRBJ1-1 and V is TRBV7-6; 9 nucleotides agree with TRBD1. Per germline, CDR1 SGHVS and CDR2 FNYEAQ. This CDR3 contains 15 residues. V was pared by 5 bases and J by 6 bases, with 10 bases of the junction left unmatched.

Concerning this clone: A read error is likely here: a far larger clone is one base away. The chain joins TRBV6-6 to TRBJ2-3, with 8 bases identical to TRBD2. The junction had 3 bases not matched to a gene; V was cut back by 6 bases and J by 1 base. CDR1 and CDR2 from the germline V gene are MNHNY and SVGAGI (reference sequence). CDR3 length equals 14 residues. The CDR3 reads CASSQTSGTDTQYF. The CDR3 DNA reads as TGTGCCAGCAGCCAGACTAGCGGCACAGATACGCAGTATTTT.

The chain combines TRBV11-2 with TRBJ1-1, with D perhaps TRBD1 (5 bases). Looked up from germline, CDR1 is SGHAT and CDR2 is FQNNGV. Trimming left V 4 bases short and J 0 bases short, with 15 bases between. The CDR3 extends over 16 amino acids. CDR3 sequence: CASSSYRLGMNTEAFF. CDR3 nucleotides: TGTGCCAGCAGCTCTTACAGGCTGGGGATGAACACTGAAGCTTTCTTT.

The chain couples TRBV13 to TRBJ2-1, with 8 bases lining up with TRBD2. The ends lost 7 bases at V and 7 bases at J; junction bases unmatched: 9. The germline CDR1 and CDR2 sequences are PRHDT and FYEKMQ (reference sequence). This CDR3 contains 14 residues. CDR3 in DNA: TGTGCCAGCACCCCTAGCCGGGGGGGGAATGAGCAGTTCTTC. It is translated as CASTPSRGGNEQFF.

The chain carries TRBV27 and TRBJ2-4; tentatively, D is TRBD1 or TRBD2 (5 bases each). V was trimmed by 6 bases and J by 5 bases, leaving 14 bases between them. CDR1 is MNHEY, CDR2 SMNVEV, per germline (reference sequence). The CDR3 runs to 14 residues. The CDR3 here is CASSSIGGENIQYF. CDR3 nucleotides: TGTGCCAGCAGCTCCATTGGGGGAGAAAACATTCAGTACTTC.

The V call is TRBV19, the J call TRBJ1-1; a weak D match, TRBD1 (5 bases). Trimming stripped 1 base from V and 8 bases from J, with 11 bases between. The CDR3 is 13 amino acids. CDR1 LNHDA and CDR2 SQIVND come from the germline V gene (reference sequence). Here the CDR3 DNA reads TGTGCCAGTAGTATAGTGACGGGACCAGAAGCTTTCTTT. Translating it yields CASSIVTGPEAFF.

The V gene is TRBV25-1, the J gene TRBJ2-7; possibly TRBD2 for D (5 bases). The germline CDR1 and CDR2 sequences are MGHDK and SYGVNS. V shed 3 bases and J shed 2 bases, with 14 bases lying between them. The CDR3 is made up of 15 amino acids. CDR3 sequence reads: CASSDVSEGTYEQYF. In nucleotides, the CDR3 is TGTGCCAGCAGTGATGTATCAGAGGGCACCTACGAGCAGTACTTC.

The rearrangement joins TRBV7-9 to TRBJ2-3, with 10 bases that match TRBD2. The germline V gene has CDR1 SEHNR and CDR2 FQNEAQ (reference sequence). The junction had 5 bases not matched to a gene; V was cut back by 3 bases and J by 2 bases. The CDR3 loop spans 16 amino acids. In nucleotides, the CDR3 is TGTGCCAGCAGCTTCCAACTAGCGGGGACCACAGATACGCAGTATTTT. The encoded protein is CASSFQLAGTTDTQYF.

The genes are TRBV4-1 and TRBJ2-1; D might be TRBD1 (6 bases). The germline CDR1 and CDR2 sequences are MGHRA and YSYEKL. Trimming shortened V by 3 bases and J by 0 bases, and 12 bases separated the two germline ends. This CDR3 comprises 16 residues. The CDR3 loop is CASSHAGGASYNEQFF. As DNA, the CDR3 is TGCGCCAGCAGCCACGCTGGGGGCGCCTCCTACAATGAGCAGTTCTTC.

The chain recombines TRBV27 with TRBJ2-7, with D perhaps being TRBD1 or TRBD2 (5 bases each). The CDR3 totals 13 residues. The germline V and J ends were trimmed by 3 bases and 4 bases, with 10 bases remaining between them. The V gene's germline CDR1 is MNHEY and CDR2 SMNVEV (reference sequence). The CDR3 is CASSLGPIYEQYF. The CDR3 nucleotides read TGTGCCAGCAGTTTGGGACCGATTTACGAGCAGTACTTC.

The chain couples TRBV7-9 to TRBJ1-5; 8 bases agree with TRBD1. Germline-derived CDR1 and CDR2 are SEHNR and FQNEAQ (reference sequence). The CDR3 totals 15 residues. V shed 5 bases, J shed 4 bases, and the junction held 7 bases outside the gene matches. Here the CDR3 DNA reads TGTGCCAGCAGCGGGGGACAGGAGAGAAATCAGCCCCAGCATTTT. Amino acid sequence: CASSGGQERNQPQHF.

This clone has a handful of counts. This chain joins TRBV5-6 and TRBJ2-7, with 9 bases matching TRBD1. Germline assignment: CDR1 SGHDT and CDR2 YYEEEE. After removal of 2 bases from V and 5 bases from J, the junction contained 5 bases not matched to a gene. The CDR3 covers 14 residues. CDR3 residues: CASSFGTGTHEQYF. CDR3 bases: TGTGCCAGCAGCTTCGGGACAGGGACCCACGAGCAGTACTTC.

The V and J genes are TRBV29-1 and TRBJ1-1; maybe TRBD1 (6 bases). V shed 6 bases and J shed 4 bases, with 21 bases lying between them. Germline lookup yields CDR1 SQVTM and CDR2 ANQGSEA. CDR3 length equals 15 residues. The CDR3 spells CSVGFRDMGPTEAFF. CDR3 sequence (DNA): TGCAGCGTGGGCTTCCGGGACATGGGGCCCACTGAAGCTTTCTTT.

This clone has only a few counts. The chain has TRBV4-1 and TRBJ2-1; 9 bases map to TRBD1. The germline gives CDR1 MGHRA, CDR2 YSYEKL. After removal of 3 bases from V and 6 bases from J, the junction contained 6 bases not matched to a gene. The CDR3 is 15 amino acids. CDR3 nucleotides: TGCGCCAGCAGCCACGGAGGGACAGGGCGCAATGAGCAGTTCTTC. Translated: CASSHGGTGRNEQFF.